This entry lists 10 T cell receptor beta chains sequenced from one sample in a study of cytomegalovirus exposure and HLA in healthy donors. PCR used 60 Vbeta primers and 13 Jbeta primers. The data were produced by immunoSEQ multiplex PCR, yet TCRdb's version contains in-frame clones alone and is incomplete. The sample consists of approximately 89,000 clones, 85% of them appearing once. Sequences were obtained from PBMCs. Every receptor here comes from a man aged 35 to 55 in good health and CMV-seropositive.

The V call is TRBV7-8, the J call TRBJ2-7, with 7 bases identical to TRBD2. V trimming: 4 bases; J trimming: 5 bases; junction bases outside the gene matches: 17. Germline V gene data show CDR1 as SGHVS and CDR2 as FQNEAQ. This CDR3 has 17 residues. For the CDR3, the DNA is TGTGCCAGCAGCTCGGGTCTGGGGGGAGGGCCTAGTAACGAGCAGTACTTC. This sequence encodes CASSSGLGGGPSNEQYF. The variable domain in full, completed from reference TRBV7-8 and TRBJ2-7, reads GAGVSQSPRYKVAKRGQDVALRCDPISGHVSLFWYQQALGQGPEFLTYFQNEAQLDKSGLPSDRFFAERPEGSVSTLKIQRTQQEDSAVYLCASSSGLGGGPSNEQYFGPGTRLTVT.

Turning to this clone: This same CDR3 is encoded by further DNA sequences in the sample. The chain couples TRBV5-6 to TRBJ1-6; TRBD1 aligns across 10 bases. The germline V gene encodes CDR1 SGHDT and CDR2 YYEEEE. J gave up 10 bases and V 8 bases, and 9 bases lay outside the gene matches. The CDR3 totals 14 residues. For the CDR3, the DNA is TGTGCCAGTAGCGCCGGGACAGGGGACTCACCCCTCCACTTT. Protein: CASSAGTGDSPLHF.

This chain links TRBV9 with TRBJ2-3, with 9 bases matching TRBD1. The CDR3 length is 16 residues. V lost 4 bases to trimming and J lost 5 bases; unmatched junction nucleotides: 11. Germline CDR1 and CDR2: SGDLS and YYNGEE. Here the CDR3 DNA reads TGTGCCAGCAGCCCAACTTTGGGGGGACAGGGAGATACGCAGTATTTT. This translates into CASSPTLGGQGDTQYF.

CDR3 sequence: CASSSGQYGTQYF. CDR3 DNA: TGTGCCAGCAGCTCAGGACAGTACGGTACGCAGTATTTT. The chain recombines TRBV7-2 with TRBJ2-3, with D possibly TRBD1 on 6 matching bases. The V gene's germline CDR1 is SGHTA and CDR2 FQGNSA. The V end was cut by 4 bases, the J end by 8 bases, with 13 bases between. The CDR3 spans 13 residues.

V gene TRBV11-2 combines with J gene TRBJ1-4; D is uncertain. V lost 1 base to trimming and J lost 7 bases, with 16 bases between them. Germline-derived CDR1 and CDR2 are SGHAT and FQNNGV. The length of the CDR3 is 16 residues. CDR3 sequence reads: CASSLVLKPGFEKLFF. The CDR3 DNA sequence: TGTGCCAGCAGCTTAGTCCTCAAGCCGGGTTTTGAAAAACTGTTTTTT.

The chain is built from TRBV4-2 and TRBJ2-3, with TRBD2 identical over 8 bases. Trimming cost V 3 bases and J 4 bases; bases outside gene matches: 9. CDR3 size: 16 residues. The germline V gene has CDR1 LGHNA and CDR2 YNFKEQ. The CDR3 DNA reads as TGTGCCAGCAGCCAGGGCCTAGCGGGTAAGGCAGATACGCAGTATTTT. This gives the protein CASSQGLAGKADTQYF.

This sequence joins TRBV9 and TRBJ1-2, with 8 bases matching TRBD1. The CDR3 has 14 amino acids. V shed 2 bases, J shed 2 bases, and the junction held 2 bases outside the gene matches. The germline V gene has CDR1 SGDLS and CDR2 YYNGEE. The CDR3: CASSVAGGNYGYTF. CDR3 sequence (DNA): TGTGCCAGCAGCGTGGCAGGGGGCAACTATGGCTACACCTTC. Full variable domain (outside the CDR3, taken from reference TRBV9 and TRBJ1-2): DSGVTQTPKHLITATGQRVTLRCSPRSGDLSVYWYQQSLDQGLQFLIQYYNGEERAKGNILERFSAQQFPDLHSELNLSSLELGDSALYFCASSVAGGNYGYTFGSGTRLTVV.

The gene calls are TRBV19 and TRBJ2-1; 7 bases match TRBD2. V was clipped by 4 bases and J by 3 bases; unmatched bases: 3. CDR1 LNHDA and CDR2 SQIVND come from the germline V gene (reference sequence). This CDR3 has 14 amino acids. CDR3 nucleotides: TGTGCCAGTAGTACGGGGGGAATCTACAATGAGCAGTTCTTC. It encodes CASSTGGIYNEQFF.

The sample holds one count of this clone. The genes are TRBV14 and TRBJ1-4, with a weak D call TRBD1 (5 bases). V lost 4 bases and J 7 bases, leaving 13 bases between the germline ends. CDR3 length: 14 amino acids. The germline gives CDR1 SGHDN, CDR2 FVKESK. The CDR3 is CASSRRGGGEKLFF. The DNA for the CDR3 is TGTGCCAGCAGCCGTCGGGGGGGTGGTGAAAAACTGTTTTTT. The whole variable domain, filled in from reference TRBV14 and TRBJ1-4, reads EAGVTQFPSHSVIEKGQTVTLRCDPISGHDNLYWYRRVMGKEIKFLLHFVKESKQDESGMPNNRFLAERTGGTYSTLKVQPAELEDSGVYFCASSRRGGGEKLFFGSGTQLSVL.

V gene TRBV19 combines with J gene TRBJ2-3, with 8 bases aligning to TRBD2. Germline V CDR1 and CDR2: LNHDA, SQIVND (reference sequence). V gave up 5 bases and J gave up 2 bases; unmatched junction bases: 9. The CDR3 loop spans 16 amino acids. The CDR3 protein is CASSPRGSGITDTQYF. The CDR3 nucleotides are TGTGCCAGTAGTCCCCGGGGTAGCGGGATCACAGATACGCAGTATTTT.